This TCR beta chain came from a study of shared T cell receptors in the human thymus. TCRdb keeps only in-frame clones here, not all; method: immunoSEQ multiplex PCR. The sample records 500,000 to 850,000 clones, about 89% being singletons. From germline, CDR1 is MGHRA and CDR2 YSYEKL. This CDR3 comprises 13 residues. The V gene lost 0 bases and the J gene lost 9 bases, with 9 bases spanning the gap. This clone came up a few times. The sample was also linked to a second study, of human thymus T cells.

The origin of this receptor is a boy under three years old with a congenital heart defect. Sequenced sample: thymocytes. The chain links TRBV4-1 to TRBJ1-5; D remains unclear. Here the CDR3 reads CASSQDNEAPQHF. The CDR3 region has the DNA TGCGCCAGCAGCCAAGATAACGAGGCGCCCCAGCATTTT.